Here is one TCR beta chain with its context. Its antigen remains unidentified. Nothing much larger sits one base from this clone, and base qualities are not available. This entry comes from a study of cytomegalovirus exposure and HLA in healthy donors (dated by TCRdb to the late 2010s). Regarding the complete study: An earlier analysis of some 550 of the donors reported 250 to 350 Gb of sequence data and some 120 million unique TCR beta sequences from some 180 million T cells. Because of strong linkage in the cohort, roughly five DR-DQ haplotypes were treated as single units for association and clustering. A later analysis re-analyzed previously published TCR beta repertoires from approximately 670 donors and added high-resolution HLA genotyping to study TCR occurrence patterns. The aim of the study was to test whether cataloging public T cell receptors could identify signatures of past pathogen exposure. An early release covering approximately 600 HLA-typed donors comprised approximately 300 gigabases of sequencing data and around 80 million unique TCR sequences. In an earlier analysis of 500 to 650 of the donors, high-throughput TCR beta sequencing was used to judge whether each TCR beta V gene segment behaved as functional or pseudogenic. Of the 300 to 500 genotyped donors, more than 75% were placed in the genetic ancestry cluster associated with self-reported Caucasian donors. HLA typing covered class I and class II loci at four-digit resolution. The number of donors typed differed by locus, with 629-630 for A, B, C, DRB1 and DQB1, roughly 520 for DQA1, about 610 for DPA1, and some 440 for DPB1. To predict cytomegalovirus infection status, the study combined high-throughput TCR immunosequencing, statistical association of individual TCRs with disease status, and machine learning. Rather than using new phenotypic data, the later analysis identified candidate immune exposures from TCR beta sequences and from how often those sequences occurred across donors. Along with the roughly 700-subject first cohort, a separate validation cohort of around 120 different subjects was used. All discovery cohort repertoires had been generated using a single sequencing platform. The study used immunosequencing to profile the T cell repertoires of about 670 subjects and linked those repertoires to cytomegalovirus serostatus. A later genetic analysis used genome-wide SNP genotypes for about 60% of the roughly 670 donors, treating that subset as a discovery cohort. Donor age, sex, ethnicity and CMV serostatus were compiled together with the repertoire data. On average, around 240,000 unique TCR beta nucleotide sequences were sequenced per donor among roughly 430 genotyped donors of the cohort, with approximately 18% of those sequences being non-productive. Results and caveats for the whole study, not just this receptor: The authors suggested that the approach could potentially be extended to other disease states and immunological phenotypes. Broadly in line with IMGT annotations, most TCR beta V segments showed up in productive rearrangements about 87% or about 30% of the time in an earlier analysis of several hundred of the donors. Most TCR sequences were seen in very few donors, while some public TCRs were found in many individuals. Only TCR beta chains were sequenced in this cohort, and the absence of alpha or paired-chain data limited detectable features. According to a later analysis, parvovirus B19, influenza, CMV and Epstein-Barr virus appeared linked to several top co-occurrence clusters. According to a later analysis, TCR association rates differed among HLA loci, with DRB1 alleles showing the most associated TCRs and HLA-C alleles showing the fewest. The study gave a list of around 170 TCR beta chains associated with cytomegalovirus. CMV serostatus was the only immune exposure information available for the cohort. Three of the identified cytomegalovirus-associated TCR beta chains were confirmed in vitro to be specific for cytomegalovirus antigens. In a later genetic analysis, a missense DCLRE1C variant was associated with V-gene and J-gene trimming of TCR beta chains, and the association was replicated in an independent cohort. In a later genetic analysis, fewer N-insertions in productive TCRs were reported among donors in an Asian-associated ancestry cluster than the roughly 670-donor mean. HLA typing was unavailable for some donors at each locus, so association tests used only the typed subset. According to a later analysis, most CMV-associated TCR beta chains appeared to be HLA-restricted, and the HLA associations seemed to be driven largely by CMV exposure. A later analysis associated about 16,000 TCR beta sequences with specific HLA alleles at a false discovery rate of 0.05. Some IMGT-functional V segments, including TRBV6-2 and TRBV6-3, could not be distinguished by the 87-base-pair reads and were therefore excluded. Presence/absence analyses assumed roughly uniform sequencing depth across donors, an assumption that may not hold. In a later analysis, HLA-associated TCR beta chains were found to be more clonally expanded and to have lower generation probabilities than equally common non-associated chains. Assigning TCR associations to individual alleles was difficult when HLA alleles, especially DR and DQ, strongly co-occurred. A further reported finding was that TCR beta sequences accurately predicted the HLA-A and HLA-B alleles for most subjects in the first cohort. A cluster of highly shared sequence variants was judged likely to be a technical artifact of the sequencing pipeline. Linkage disequilibrium might explain the correlated functional status among segregating V segments, but an unknown experimental factor could not be ruled out. In both the original and validation cohorts, the classifier was reported to diagnose cytomegalovirus status with high specificity and sensitivity. The earlier analysis of 587 of the donors excluded approximately 17 rarely observed V segments, including chromosome 9 orphons, because counts were too low.

From a lookup of the germline V gene, CDR1 and CDR2 are SGHDT and YYEEEE. V is pared back by 6 bases and J by 0 bases, with 10 bases lying between the germline termini. Counted from cysteine to phenylalanine, this CDR3 has 14 amino acids. Here the CDR3 DNA is all that survives: 42 bases in frame from base 1. The protocol used for the library was the immunoSEQ multiplex PCR assay. For the multiplex PCR, a mixture combining 60 forward primers for TCR Vbeta segments and 13 reverse primers for TCR Jbeta segments was used. A multiplex PCR assay on genomic DNA amplified the CDR3 region of rearranged TCR beta genes. The Illumina HiSeq System was used to sequence the amplified TCR beta libraries as 87-base-pair reads. The published analysis was carried out like this. Across the roughly 700 repertoires, a later analysis counted 75 million to 90 million unique TCR beta chains, 8.5 million to 12 million of which were shared by at least two donors. To remove PCR and sequencing errors, raw reads were error-corrected and collapsed into unique sequences using a nearest-neighbor algorithm that merged closely related sequences. V, D and J gene segments were assigned by aligning CDR3 sequences to IMGT reference sequences. Each retained sequence needed at least a six-nucleotide match to both a V gene segment and a J gene segment. A rearrangement counted as productive if the CDR3 had no stop codons and remained in frame with V and J, and every other rearrangement counted as non-productive. Following IMGT convention, CDR3 was defined as the stretch from the second conserved V-encoded cysteine up to the conserved J-encoded phenylalanine. The earlier analysis of fewer than 700 of the donors excluded sequences that lacked an unambiguous match to a single V gene segment. In an earlier analysis of about 590 of the donors, a V segment was called functional when productive rearrangements were above 56.7%, and segregating when the standard deviation between donors exceeded 5%. To diagnose cytomegalovirus status from the catalog of TCR beta chain sequences, a statistical classification framework was built. V and J gene assignment, in a later analysis, came from comparing TCR nucleotide sequences with IMGT/GENE-DB human TR gene sequences. The TCRdist pipeline was used in a later analysis to assign CDR3 sequences and most-parsimonious VDJ recombination scenarios. In a later analysis, every TCR beta chain was defined by the combination of its CDR3 amino acid sequence and its V-gene family, and reads without a unique V-gene family were dropped. A later analysis removed roughly 590 highly shared, low-generation-probability nucleotide sequences to deal with suspected cross-contamination and a sequencing artifact. For each public chain, a later analysis derived a clonal expansion index from normalized ranks of inferred template counts within each repertoire. Generation probabilities in a later analysis came from a VDJ recombination model fitted to out-of-frame rearrangements, and those results were checked against IGoR. In a later analysis, TCR-TCR, TCR-HLA and TCR-CMV co-occurrence was scored with hypergeometric tests, and a repertoire-size bias correction was applied to TCR pairs. False discovery rates were estimated in a later analysis by permuting HLA or CMV assignments 20 times. A later analysis grouped co-occurring TCRs with DBSCAN, adding TCRdist sequence similarity when clustering within HLA-allele-positive subsets. Co-occurrence clustering excluded repertoires with fewer than 30,000 or more than 120,000 public chains, plus five with anomalous nucleotide sharing. TCRdb stores this immuneACCESS table with in-frame sequences only. Part of the clones is absent; in the studies checked, under half of the shortfall reflects unresolved V genes, and no reason is known for the rest. That table furnishes V, J and clone size, whereas the DNA furnished D and trimming. Counted in this sample were fewer than 140,000 clones; 80% to 90% of them appeared once. Clones ranked in the top ten supply roughly 1.5% of the sample.

In total, roughly 670 healthy bone marrow donors made up the cohort. Cohort members were all nominally healthy when sampled, although unrecorded immune exposures were likely present. The donor tested CMV seronegative and was one of the 352 seronegative cohort members. A peripheral blood sample was provided by each donor, and peripheral blood mononuclear cells were used for TCR beta sequencing. Genomic DNA was extracted from the blood cell samples with the Qiagen DNeasy Blood Extraction Kit. This receptor chain uses TRBV5-6 and TRBJ1-3; the D gene is possibly TRBD1, with 5 bases matching. Sequenced sample: PBMCs. The receptor was derived from a man aged 45-65 years in good health and CMV-seronegative. Here is the DNA: TGTGCCAGCACCGGAAGGGGCTCTGGAAACACCATATATTTT. It is translated as CASTGRGSGNTIYF.